These 2 T cell receptor beta chains originate from one sample sequenced in a study of T cell clonality in common variable immunodeficiency. Method: immunoSEQ multiplex PCR; TCRdb's copy keeps in-frame clones and lacks some. The sample counts about 45,000 clones, none seen once; the ten largest own 10%. Sequences were obtained from peripheral blood mononuclear cells. The receptor source for this set is a person aged 18 to 70 in good health.

This clone was observed at least ten times. The read is 3 residues too short to cover the CDR3 end, so that end is filled in from the germline J gene. The chain combines TRBV10-3 with TRBJ2-7; 10 bases line up with TRBD2. The CDR3 has 14 residues. Germline V lookup: CDR1 ENHRY, CDR2 SYGVKD. The V segment lost 6 bases and the J segment 4 bases; nucleotides outside the gene matches: 6. CDR3 sequence: CAISGGTSAYEQYF. The sequenced CDR3 bases are TGTGCCATCAGCGGGGGGACTAGCGCGTACGAG.

This clone was recorded at least ten times. Read sequence stops 3 residues before the CDR3 end, and the germline J gene provides the missing end. The chain combines TRBV6-4 with TRBJ1-2; no firm D call. The CDR3 has 13 amino acids. Trimming pared 3 bases from V and 1 base from J, leaving 6 bases between. The germline CDR1 and CDR2 sequences are MRHNA and SNTAGT. The CDR3 region is CASSEGNNYGYTF. The CDR3 bases that were read are TGTGCCAGCAGTGAGGGCAATAACTATGGC.